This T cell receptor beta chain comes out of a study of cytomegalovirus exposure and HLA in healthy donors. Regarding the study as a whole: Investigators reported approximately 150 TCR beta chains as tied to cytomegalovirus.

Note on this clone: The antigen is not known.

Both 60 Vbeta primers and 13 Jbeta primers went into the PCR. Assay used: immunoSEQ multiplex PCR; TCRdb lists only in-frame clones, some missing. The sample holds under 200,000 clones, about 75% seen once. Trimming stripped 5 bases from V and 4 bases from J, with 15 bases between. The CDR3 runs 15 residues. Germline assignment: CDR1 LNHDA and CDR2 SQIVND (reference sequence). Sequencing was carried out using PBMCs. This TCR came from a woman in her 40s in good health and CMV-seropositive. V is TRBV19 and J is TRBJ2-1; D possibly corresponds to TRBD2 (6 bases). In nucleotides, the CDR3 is TGTGCCAGTAGTTTGGCGGGACCAACATACAATGAGCAGTTCTTC. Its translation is CASSLAGPTYNEQFF. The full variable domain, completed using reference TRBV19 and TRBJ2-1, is DGGITQSPKYLFRKEGQNVTLSCEQNLNHDAMYWYRQDPGQGLRLIYYSQIVNDFQKGDIAEGYSVSREKKESFPLTVTSAQKNPTAFYLCASSLAGPTYNEQFFGPGTRLTVL.